These 27 T cell receptor beta chains originate from one sample sequenced in a study of control samples from healthy donors and cancer patients. Assay used: immunoSEQ multiplex PCR; TCRdb lists only in-frame clones, some missing. This table has some 7,200 clones, less than 85% appearing once. Material: PBMCs. These receptors were obtained from a man between 65 and 80 years old with lung cancer.

This chain links TRBV27 with TRBJ2-7; D may be TRBD2 (6 bases). The CDR3 totals 14 residues. V shed 4 bases and J shed 3 bases, with 13 bases lying between them. Germline CDR1 is MNHEY and CDR2 is SMNVEV (reference sequence). The CDR3 region has the DNA TGTGCCAGCAGTTCTAGCGCGGTATTCTACGAGCAGTACTTC. This encodes CASSSSAVFYEQYF.

The V and J genes are TRBV27 and TRBJ2-7, with D perhaps matching TRBD2 (6 bases). V gave up 2 bases and J gave up 3 bases, with 11 bases separating them. Germline V CDR1 and CDR2: MNHEY, SMNVEV (reference sequence). This CDR3 is 14 amino acids long. The CDR3 nucleotides read TGTGCCAGCAGTTTAACGGGAGTCCACTACGAGCAGTACTTC. Translated: CASSLTGVHYEQYF.

The chain joins TRBV18 to TRBJ2-7; D call uncertain. CDR1 KGHSH and CDR2 LQKENI come from the germline V gene. CDR3 size: 17 residues. Trimming cost V 6 bases and J 1 base, with 22 bases left between them. The CDR3 region is CASSQTWPGSPSYEQYF. The CDR3 DNA follows: TGTGCCAGCTCCCAGACCTGGCCCGGTTCTCCTTCCTACGAGCAGTACTTC.

V usage is TRBV13 and J usage is TRBJ2-7; 12 bases agree with TRBD1. The CDR3 extends over 16 amino acids. V was clipped by 5 bases and J by 4 bases; unmatched bases: 9. CDR1 is PRHDT, CDR2 FYEKMQ, per germline (reference sequence). CDR3 bases: TGTGCCAGCAGCCTAATGGCGGGACAGGGGGCTTACGAGCAGTACTTC. The encoded protein is CASSLMAGQGAYEQYF.

This rearrangement joins TRBV6-6 to TRBJ2-7; 7 bases match TRBD1. The junction had 6 bases not matched to a gene; V was cut back by 5 bases and J by 2 bases. Germline CDR1 is MNHNY and CDR2 is SVGAGI (reference sequence). CDR3 length: 14 residues. The CDR3 sequence: CASSRDSATYEQYF. The CDR3 DNA is TGTGCCAGCAGTCGGGACAGCGCGACCTACGAGCAGTACTTC.

This clone showed up just once. The chain uses TRBV11-2 and TRBJ2-1, with 8 positions matching TRBD2. The length of the CDR3 is 18 residues. The germline CDR1 and CDR2 sequences are SGHAT and FQNNGV. V lost 2 bases to trimming and J lost 0 bases; unmatched junction nucleotides: 9. This CDR3 reads CASSLNLAGKSSYNEQFF. The DNA of the CDR3 is TGTGCCAGCAGCTTAAATCTAGCGGGCAAGAGCTCCTACAATGAGCAGTTCTTC.

This clone came up once. This sequence joins TRBV5-1 and TRBJ1-3; D is perhaps TRBD1 (5 bases). Germline V lookup: CDR1 SGHRS, CDR2 YFSETQ. This CDR3 has 15 amino acids. V lost 0 bases, J lost 3 bases, and 10 bases lay in between. The CDR3 sequence is CASSLAGVGGNTIYF. The CDR3 bases are TGCGCCAGCAGCTTGGCGGGGGTTGGTGGAAACACCATATATTTT.

The gene calls are TRBV19 and TRBJ2-1, with 11 nucleotides matching TRBD2. V was pared by 6 bases and J by 4 bases, with 5 bases of the junction left unmatched. CDR3 size: 15 residues. Germline lookup yields CDR1 LNHDA and CDR2 SQIVND (reference sequence). DNA for the CDR3: TGTGCCAGTAGCACAACTAGCGGGAGATACAATGAGCAGTTCTTC. Encoded protein: CASSTTSGRYNEQFF.

This chain links TRBV19 with TRBJ2-7, with 9 bases that match TRBD1. Trimming cost V 5 bases and J 6 bases; bases outside gene matches: 11. The CDR3 is 15 residues long. Germline CDR1 and CDR2: LNHDA and SQIVND (reference sequence). In DNA form, the CDR3 reads TGTGCCAGTAGTTCGACAGGGGGTTCGGTAGGCGAGCAGTACTTC. This sequence encodes CASSSTGGSVGEQYF.

The chain couples TRBV4-1 to TRBJ2-3, with 8 bases fitting TRBD2. The CDR3 loop spans 17 amino acids. Germline CDR1 MGHRA, CDR2 YSYEKL. Losses at the gene ends were 0 bases for V and 0 bases for J; bases not matched to a gene: 5. CDR3 in DNA: TGCGCCAGCAGCCAAGACCTTAGCGGGGCTAGCACAGATACGCAGTATTTT. Its translation is CASSQDLSGASTDTQYF.

The V gene is TRBV18, the J gene TRBJ2-1, with TRBD1 identical over 7 bases. V gave up 2 bases and J gave up 7 bases; unmatched junction bases: 14. The germline V gene encodes CDR1 KGHSH and CDR2 LQKENI. The CDR3 covers 17 residues. CDR3 sequence (DNA): TGTGCCAGCTCACCATCGCAGTGGGGGACAGACATAAATGAGCAGTTCTTC. Translation: CASSPSQWGTDINEQFF.

J is TRBJ2-7 and V is TRBV7-6; tentatively, D is TRBD1 (7 bases). The V and J ends lost 2 bases and 6 bases respectively, with 20 bases between them. The CDR3 is 16 residues long. From germline, CDR1 is SGHVS and CDR2 FNYEAQ. The CDR3 bases are TGTGCCAGCAGCTTATGGGAGTGGGGCAGGGGGGCCGAGCAGTACTTC. This codes for CASSLWEWGRGAEQYF. The full variable domain, its missing parts supplied by reference TRBV7-6 and TRBJ2-7, is GAGVSQSPRYKVTKRGQDVALRCDPISGHVSLYWYRQALGQGPEFLTYFNYEAQQDKSGLPNDRFSAERPEGSISTLTIQRTEQRDSAMYRCASSLWEWGRGAEQYFGPGTRLTVT.

J is TRBJ1-5 and V is TRBV6-5, with TRBD1 matching 7 bases. CDR3 size: 15 residues. V trimming: 6 bases; J trimming: 7 bases; junction bases outside the gene matches: 12. From germline, CDR1 is MNHEY and CDR2 SVGAGI. Here the CDR3 reads CASRSALQGVQPQHF. The DNA for the CDR3 is TGTGCCAGCAGATCAGCCCTCCAGGGGGTCCAGCCCCAGCATTTT.

This clone was detected only once. The rearrangement uses TRBV19 and TRBJ2-5, with 10 bases identical to TRBD2. The CDR3 has 17 residues. The J segment lost 2 bases and the V segment lost 1 base, leaving 7 bases of the junction unmatched. Per germline, CDR1 LNHDA and CDR2 SQIVND (reference sequence). CDR3 protein: CASSIGPGLAAQETQYF. CDR3 DNA sequence: TGTGCCAGTAGTATAGGACCAGGACTAGCGGCACAAGAGACCCAGTACTTC.

This clone is classed as medium-sized (0.01 to 0.1%). The J gene is TRBJ2-7, the V gene TRBV24-1, with D tentatively TRBD1 (6 bases). V gave up 9 bases and J gave up 0 bases, with 11 bases separating them. This CDR3 is built from 13 residues. Germline CDR1 and CDR2: KGHDR and SFDVKD. Written as DNA, the CDR3 is TGTGCCACCTCGAGGGGGAGCTCCTACGAGCAGTACTTC. Encoded protein: CATSRGSSYEQYF.

V is TRBV5-5 and J is TRBJ1-1; tentative D call: TRBD1 (6 bases). The CDR3 is 12 amino acids. V lost 6 bases and J lost 4, with 10 bases in between. Germline V gene data show CDR1 as SGHKS and CDR2 as YYEKEE (reference sequence). The CDR3 coding sequence is TGTGCCAGCATAAGGGGGAGCACTGAAGCTTTCTTT. It translates to CASIRGSTEAFF.

This clone appeared a single time. In DNA, the CDR3 is TGTGCCAGCAGCCCGGGGACGAGCTCCTACAATGAGCAGTTCTTC. Translated, it gives CASSPGTSSYNEQFF. The genes are TRBV11-3 and TRBJ2-1, with D perhaps given as TRBD1 or TRBD2 (5 bases each). Per germline, CDR1 SGHNT and CDR2 YENEEA. The CDR3 has 15 residues. V was clipped by 5 bases and J by 0 bases, with 11 bases between them.

CDR3: CASSFREWGGELFF. The CDR3 DNA is TGTGCCAGCAGTTTTCGGGAATGGGGCGGGGAGCTGTTTTTT. The chain is built from TRBV28 and TRBJ2-2; a weak D match, TRBD2 (5 bases). This CDR3 has 14 amino acids. V gave up 3 bases and J gave up 7 bases, with 12 bases separating them. The germline CDR1 and CDR2 sequences are MDHEN and SYDVKM.

The CDR3 sequence: CASSLINTGTNTEAFF. The DNA of the CDR3 is TGTGCCAGCAGCCTAATCAATACAGGGACGAACACTGAAGCTTTCTTT. This chain links TRBV11-2 with TRBJ1-1; TRBD1 might be the D (6 bases). The CDR3 has 16 residues. The V and J ends lost 5 bases and 1 base respectively, with 17 bases between them. In germline, CDR1 is SGHAT, CDR2 FQNNGV.

This clone has a handful of counts. The chain combines TRBV5-1 with TRBJ2-1; 8 bases map to TRBD1. V was pared by 4 bases and J by 5 bases, with 11 bases of the junction left unmatched. Germline V lookup: CDR1 SGHRS, CDR2 YFSETQ. The CDR3 runs 16 residues. The CDR3 reads CASSPEGGQVNNEQFF. CDR3 coding DNA: TGCGCCAGCAGCCCGGAAGGGGGACAGGTTAACAATGAGCAGTTCTTC.

This clone was counted once. The V and J genes are TRBV15 and TRBJ1-3, with D tentatively TRBD1 (6 bases). Trimming took 0 bases from V and 0 from J, leaving 9 bases between them. The CDR3 extends over 16 amino acids. Germline V gene lookup returns CDR1 LNHNV and CDR2 YYDKDF (reference sequence). The CDR3: CATSRDLGGSGNTIYF. CDR3 DNA: TGTGCCACCAGCAGAGATTTAGGGGGCTCTGGAAACACCATATATTTT.

The CDR3: CASSYGTAGEQYF. CDR3 nucleotides: TGTGCCAGCAGCTACGGGACAGCAGGCGAGCAGTACTTC. V is TRBV11-3 and J is TRBJ2-7, with TRBD1 matching over 7 bases. Germline V lookup: CDR1 SGHNT, CDR2 YENEEA. V lost 4 bases and J lost 6; bases outside the gene matches: 6. The CDR3 runs 13 residues.

The chain joins TRBV3-1 (or the pseudogene TRBV3-2) to TRBJ1-6, with D uncertain. V was shortened by 2 bases and J by 6 bases, with 14 bases between the two germline ends. Germline V gives CDR1 LGHDT, CDR2 YNNKEL (reference sequence). This CDR3 is built from 16 residues. CDR3 DNA sequence: TGTGCCAGCAGCCAAAGCCTGGGCCAGCTTAATTCACCCCTCCACTTT. Encoded protein: CASSQSLGQLNSPLHF.

The J gene is TRBJ1-6, the V gene TRBV4-3; the D is unclear. Trimming removed 0 bases at V and 7 bases at J, with 7 bases between. The CDR3 runs 14 residues. Per the germline V gene, CDR1 is LGHNA and CDR2 is YSLEER. CDR3 in amino acids: CASSQDPRNSPLHF. CDR3 DNA: TGCGCCAGCAGCCAAGACCCCCGGAATTCACCCCTCCACTTT.

The rearrangement joins TRBV23-1 to TRBJ2-2, with 8 bases lining up with TRBD1. TRBV23-1 is filed as an ORF, its function uncertain. V lost 2 bases to trimming and J lost 7 bases; unmatched junction nucleotides: 15. CDR3 length equals 18 residues. The CDR3 spells CASSQPFAGGEHGGELFF. The CDR3 region has the DNA TGCGCCAGCAGTCAACCATTCGCAGGGGGCGAACATGGCGGGGAGCTGTTTTTT.

This chain uses TRBV6-5 with TRBJ1-1; 9 nucleotides align to TRBD1. V was clipped by 10 bases and J by 7 bases; unmatched bases: 10. The V gene's germline CDR1 is MNHEY and CDR2 SVGAGI. This CDR3 contains 13 residues. The chain's CDR3 is CATSYRGPGEAFF. CDR3 nucleotide sequence: TGTGCCACCTCCTACAGGGGGCCTGGTGAAGCTTTCTTT.

The chain has TRBV6-5 and TRBJ2-3; D ambiguous. The CDR3 consists of 16 residues. V shed 4 bases and J shed 1 base, with 15 bases lying between them. Germline V lookup: CDR1 MNHEY, CDR2 SVGAGI. CDR3 coding DNA: TGTGCCAGCAGTTCTTCCGACTTGCCCGGCACAGATACGCAGTATTTT. The encoded protein is CASSSSDLPGTDTQYF.